The 30 T cell receptor beta chains in this list originate from one sample, sequenced in a study of cytomegalovirus exposure and HLA in healthy donors. This PCR relied on a set of 60 Vbeta primers and 13 Jbeta primers. Only in-frame clones appear in the TCRdb table, and some are missing; sequencing was by immunoSEQ multiplex PCR. The data hold 200,000 to 250,000 clones, with around four fifths observed a single time. Specimen: PBMCs. The source of these receptors is a boy younger than 10 in good health and CMV-seronegative.

This clone was found a few times. This chain links TRBV6-5 with TRBJ1-2; D may be TRBD1 (5 bases). The CDR3 length is 11 residues. V lost 11 bases, J lost 4 bases, and 11 bases lay in between. Germline CDR1 is MNHEY and CDR2 is SVGAGI. In DNA form, the CDR3 reads TGTGCCGCGGGCGGGGGCTATGGCTACACCTTC. It encodes CAAGGGYGYTF.

This clone was detected once. V usage is TRBV30 and J usage is TRBJ2-1; 8 bases agree with TRBD1. CDR3 size: 14 residues. Germline trimming cut 4 bases from V and 9 bases from J; bases unmatched to any gene: 11. Germline-derived CDR1 and CDR2 are GTSNPN and SVGIG (reference sequence). The CDR3 spells CAWIRTGLRAEQFF. CDR3 nucleotides: TGTGCCTGGATTAGGACAGGGCTTCGCGCTGAGCAGTTCTTC.

This chain connects TRBV10-2 to TRBJ2-1, with TRBD2 identical over 11 bases. This CDR3 has 13 residues. J lost 8 bases, V lost 6 bases, and 3 bases had no gene match. Germline CDR1 WSHSY, CDR2 SAAADI. The CDR3 DNA follows: TGCGCCAGCAGACTAGCGGGGGTAGATGAGCAGTTCTTC. Amino acids: CASRLAGVDEQFF.

This clone was seen a handful of times. This rearrangement joins TRBV11-3 to TRBJ1-1; no definite D call. Germline V CDR1 and CDR2: SGHNT, YENEEA. Trimming took 1 base from V and 11 from J, leaving 11 bases between them. This CDR3 has 12 amino acids. CDR3 DNA sequence: TGTGCCAGCAGCTTAGGAGGAGGGCCGGCTTTCTTT. Translation gives CASSLGGGPAFF.

The chain links TRBV27 to TRBJ1-3; D is ambiguous. Germline assignment: CDR1 MNHEY and CDR2 SMNVEV (reference sequence). The CDR3 runs 12 residues. Trimming removed 4 bases at V and 3 bases at J, with 4 bases between. Here the CDR3 reads CASSSGGNTIYF. The CDR3 bases are TGTGCCAGCAGTTCAGGTGGAAACACCATATATTTT.

The chain employs TRBV13 and TRBJ2-1; 9 bases are shared with TRBD2. The germline CDR1 and CDR2 sequences are PRHDT and FYEKMQ (reference sequence). The CDR3 totals 14 residues. V shed 9 bases, J shed 6 bases, and the junction held 9 bases outside the gene matches. CDR3 amino acids: CASSLREGLNEQFF. The CDR3 coding sequence is TGTGCCAGTAGTTTGCGGGAGGGCCTCAATGAGCAGTTCTTC.

This clone was observed a handful of times. DNA of the CDR3: TGCGCCAGCAGCTTGGGATCAGGGGGCGCCGGCTATGGCTACACCTTC. It codes for CASSLGSGGAGYGYTF. The V gene is TRBV5-1, the J gene TRBJ1-2; TRBD1 aligns across 8 bases. This CDR3 comprises 16 residues. Losses at the gene ends were 0 bases for V and 4 bases for J; bases not matched to a gene: 8. Germline CDR1 is SGHRS and CDR2 is YFSETQ.

The gene calls are TRBV4-1 and TRBJ1-1; TRBD1 agrees at 9 bases. Looked up from germline, CDR1 is MGHRA and CDR2 is YSYEKL. V trimming: 6 bases; J trimming: 4 bases; junction bases outside the gene matches: 6. The CDR3 runs to 14 residues. The chain's CDR3 is CASREQGAVTEAFF. The DNA for the CDR3 is TGCGCCAGCAGGGAACAGGGGGCTGTCACTGAAGCTTTCTTT.

This clone was counted a single time. The chain links TRBV29-1 to TRBJ1-2; D unclear. V gave up 7 bases and J gave up 4 bases, with 10 bases separating them. CDR1 is SQVTM and CDR2 is ANQGSEA in the germline V gene. This CDR3 spans 11 amino acids. As DNA, the CDR3 is TGCAGCGGGTACGGCGGCTATGGCTACACCTTC. Its protein is CSGYGGYGYTF.

The rearrangement links TRBV11-1 to TRBJ2-1; 9 nucleotides agree with TRBD2. The junction had 6 bases not matched to a gene; V was cut back by 5 bases and J by 7 bases. Germline V gene sequence: CDR1 SGHAT, CDR2 FQDESV (reference sequence). The CDR3 runs 14 residues. The chain's CDR3 is CASSPTSGWNEQFF. The CDR3 coding sequence is TGTGCCAGCAGCCCGACTAGCGGTTGGAATGAGCAGTTCTTC.

This chain links TRBV9 with TRBJ2-2, with 8 bases fitting TRBD1. CDR3 length: 17 amino acids. J gave up 3 bases and V 3 bases, and 10 bases lay outside the gene matches. Germline CDR1 reads SGDLS; CDR2 reads YYNGEE. CDR3 sequence (DNA): TGTGCCAGCAGCGATCGAGCGCAGGGGGCAGACACCGGGGAGCTGTTTTTT. Translating gives CASSDRAQGADTGELFF.

The chain carries TRBV4-1 and TRBJ2-1; 9 bases agree with TRBD1. The CDR3 runs 12 residues. Germline V gene data show CDR1 as MGHRA and CDR2 as YSYEKL. J lost 10 bases, V lost 3 bases, and 1 base had no gene match. The CDR3, as DNA: TGCGCCAGCAGCCAGACAGGGGGGGAGCAGTTCTTC. Its translation is CASSQTGGEQFF.

V gene TRBV30 combines with J gene TRBJ1-2, with 7 bases lining up with TRBD1. V gave up 5 bases and J gave up 4 bases; unmatched junction bases: 4. Germline V gene lookup returns CDR1 GTSNPN and CDR2 SVGIG (reference sequence). This CDR3 region has 12 residues. The CDR3 DNA reads as TGTGCCTGGGCGACAGGGAGCTATGGCTACACCTTC. It specifies CAWATGSYGYTF.

The chain carries TRBV6-5 and TRBJ1-2; D is ambiguous. This CDR3 comprises 15 residues. The germline gives CDR1 MNHEY, CDR2 SVGAGI. V shed 6 bases and J shed 8 bases, with 22 bases lying between them. Written as DNA, the CDR3 is TGTGCCAGCAGACTAGTCGACAACGTCGACCGGGGCTACACCTTC. Translated, it gives CASRLVDNVDRGYTF.

The chain has TRBV6-1 and TRBJ2-5; a weak D match, TRBD1 (5 bases). The CDR3 is made up of 15 amino acids. CDR1 and CDR2 from the germline V gene are MNHNS and SASEGT. V was pared by 5 bases and J by 0 bases, with 13 bases between. The CDR3 sequence is CASSRLGADQETQYF. CDR3 coding DNA: TGTGCCAGCAGTCGGTTAGGGGCCGACCAAGAGACCCAGTACTTC.

This rearrangement joins TRBV10-1 to TRBJ2-1, with 9 bases aligning to TRBD2. J lost 5 bases, V lost 3 bases, and 2 bases had no gene match. CDR3 length: 14 amino acids. Germline CDR1 and CDR2: WNHNN and SYGVQD (reference sequence). DNA for the CDR3: TGCGCCAGCAGTGAAGTAGCGGGGGACAATGAGCAGTTCTTC. Protein product: CASSEVAGDNEQFF.

The rearrangement links TRBV27 to TRBJ1-1, with a weak D call TRBD1 (6 bases). CDR3 length: 14 residues. CDR1 is MNHEY, CDR2 SMNVEV, per germline (reference sequence). Trimming took 5 bases from V and 2 from J, leaving 12 bases between them. Here the CDR3 DNA reads TGTGCCAGCAGTCGTAGACAGGCAAACACTGAAGCTTTCTTT. This codes for CASSRRQANTEAFF.

The rearrangement links TRBV30 to TRBJ2-5, with D perhaps matching TRBD2 (6 bases). The DNA end lines up better with TRBJ2-7; the J call may be wrong. Germline V CDR1 and CDR2: GTSNPN, SVGIG (reference sequence). The CDR3 has 18 amino acids. The CDR3 DNA follows: TGTGCCTGGAGTATAAGGACTGGTTGGGTAGCGGATAAGTACGAGCAGTACTTC. It yields the protein CAWSIRTGWVADKYEQYF.

This clone was counted once. Other nucleotide sequences from this sample produce the same CDR3. The chain employs TRBV7-9 and TRBJ2-3; 7 bases are a match to TRBD2. The germline V gene encodes CDR1 SEHNR and CDR2 FQNEAQ (reference sequence). J was trimmed by 1 base and V by 8 bases; bases with no gene match: 3. This CDR3 is 13 amino acids long. This chain's CDR3 is CASSGGGTDTQYF. DNA of the CDR3: TGTGCCAGCTCGGGGGGTGGCACAGATACGCAGTATTTT. Looking up the rest from reference TRBV7-9 and TRBJ2-3 gives the full variable domain: DTGVSQNPRHKITKRGQNVTFRCDPISEHNRLYWYRQTLGQGPEFLTYFQNEAQLEKSRLLSDRFSAERPKGSFSTLEIQRTEQGDSAMYLCASSGGGTDTQYFGPGTRLTVL.

J is TRBJ1-1 and V is TRBV5-1; D gene unclear. Germline CDR1 reads SGHRS; CDR2 reads YFSETQ. Trimming left V 7 bases short and J 1 base short, with 11 bases between. The CDR3 runs 13 residues. The DNA for the CDR3 is TGCGCCAGCGACTCCTCCAGGAACACTGAAGCTTTCTTT. It codes for CASDSSRNTEAFF.

With regard to this clone: The same CDR3 is also encoded by other DNA sequences in this sample. The chain carries TRBV19 and TRBJ2-7; tentatively, D is TRBD2 (5 bases). V was pared by 1 base and J by 4 bases, with 8 bases between. Germline CDR1 reads LNHDA; CDR2 reads SQIVND (reference sequence). The CDR3 totals 13 residues. CDR3 sequence (DNA): TGTGCCAGTAGTATAGGAACGGGGTACGAGCAGTACTTC. Its protein is CASSIGTGYEQYF. Combining the CDR3 with reference TRBV19 and TRBJ2-7 gives the whole variable domain DGGITQSPKYLFRKEGQNVTLSCEQNLNHDAMYWYRQDPGQGLRLIYYSQIVNDFQKGDIAEGYSVSREKKESFPLTVTSAQKNPTAFYLCASSIGTGYEQYFGPGTRLTVT.

This chain connects TRBV7-2 to TRBJ2-5, with D possibly matching TRBD2 (6 bases). V dropped 4 bases and J dropped 5 bases, with 17 bases sitting between them. Per the germline V gene, CDR1 is SGHTA and CDR2 is FQGNSA. The CDR3 loop spans 15 amino acids. The CDR3 DNA reads as TGTGCCAGCAGCTCCACGGGAGCCTTGGGTGAGACCCAGTACTTC. Its translation: CASSSTGALGETQYF.

V gene TRBV2 combines with J gene TRBJ2-2; tentative D call: TRBD2 (6 bases). CDR3 length: 15 residues. V lost 5 bases to trimming and J lost 3 bases, with 13 bases between them. CDR1 and CDR2 from the germline V gene are SNHLY and FYNNEI. The CDR3 spells CASSRFGDYTGELFF. Here the CDR3 DNA reads TGTGCCAGCAGTAGGTTCGGGGACTACACCGGGGAGCTGTTTTTT. Drawing the rest from reference TRBV2 and TRBJ2-2, the complete variable domain is EPEVTQTPSHQVTQMGQEVILRCVPISNHLYFYWYRQILGQKVEFLVSFYNNEISEKSEIFDDQFSVERPDGSNFTLKIRSTKLEDSAMYFCASSRFGDYTGELFFGEGSRLTVL.

J is TRBJ1-5 and V is TRBV4-1, with D hard to call. Germline lookup yields CDR1 MGHRA and CDR2 YSYEKL. Trimming took off 0 bases at V and 7 bases at J, with 10 bases between the two ends. The length of the CDR3 is 14 residues. This CDR3 is CASSQDVGEQPQHF. The DNA of the CDR3 is TGCGCCAGCAGCCAAGACGTCGGGGAGCAGCCCCAGCATTTT.

In this sample, this clone turned up once. The rearrangement joins TRBV30 to TRBJ1-2; weak D call: TRBD1 (5 bases). Germline V CDR1 and CDR2: GTSNPN, SVGIG (reference sequence). V was shortened by 3 bases and J by 2 bases, with 10 bases between the two germline ends. This CDR3 spans 13 amino acids. CDR3 residues: CAWRRRGNYGYTF. CDR3 DNA sequence: TGTGCCTGGAGGCGGCGGGGGAACTATGGCTACACCTTC.

The table lists this clone with a count of one. This chain uses TRBV12-5 with TRBJ1-2, with D possibly being TRBD1 (6 bases). The CDR3 is 15 residues long. V dropped 4 bases and J dropped 4 bases, with 16 bases sitting between them. Germline-derived CDR1 and CDR2 are LGHNT and FRNRAP. CDR3 sequence (DNA): TGTGCTAGTGGTTCCCCCCCGACAGGTCTCTATGGCTACACCTTC. This translates into CASGSPPTGLYGYTF.

The gene calls are TRBV19 and TRBJ2-7; 10 positions agree with TRBD2. The CDR3 spans 14 residues. V shed 5 bases, J shed 6 bases, and the junction held 7 bases outside the gene matches. From germline, CDR1 is LNHDA and CDR2 SQIVND (reference sequence). The CDR3, as DNA: TGTGCCAGTAGTTCCATAGCGGGAGGTGGCGAGCAGTACTTC. It specifies CASSSIAGGGEQYF.

The rearrangement joins TRBV7-6 to TRBJ2-7; 11 bases match TRBD2. CDR1 is SGHVS, CDR2 FNYEAQ, per germline. V was clipped by 5 bases and J by 7 bases; unmatched bases: 7. The CDR3 length is 14 residues. The CDR3 sequence is CASSDTSGRGEQYF. CDR3 coding DNA: TGTGCCAGCAGCGACACTAGCGGGAGAGGGGAGCAGTACTTC.

This chain connects TRBV10-3 to TRBJ2-5; perhaps TRBD1 as D (6 bases). The DNA end is a closer match to TRBJ2-7, so the J assignment may be wrong. Germline lookup yields CDR1 ENHRY and CDR2 SYGVKD. The CDR3 has 13 residues. The CDR3 DNA reads TGTGCCATCAGTGAGTCCGCAGGGGACGAGCAGTACTTC. This codes for CAISESAGDEQYF.

The table lists this clone with a few counts. The chain is built from TRBV10-2 and TRBJ2-3; the D is unclear. The CDR3 consists of 12 residues. The germline gives CDR1 WSHSY, CDR2 SAAADI. Trimming left V 8 bases short and J 4 bases short, with 10 bases between. The CDR3 reads CASGLTADTQYF. The CDR3 coding sequence is TGCGCCAGCGGGCTGACGGCAGATACGCAGTATTTT.